This is a list of T cell receptor beta chains from one sample in a study of blood T cell repertoires in COVID-19. Generated by immunoSEQ multiplex PCR, the TCRdb table keeps only in-frame clones and is missing some. Counted here are over 120,000 clones, roughly 79% occurring once; the ten biggest clones make up just under 3%. Sequencing was performed on PBMCs or T cells enriched from blood (not recorded which). These receptors came from a woman aged 45 to 65 who had recovered from COVID-19. CDR3s include the opening cysteine and the closing phenylalanine or tryptophan. The D gene is left open where the match is weak. The size of a clone is reported for some rows only, either as once, few or many, or as a class for expanded clones.

TRBD2	TRBJ2-3	NA	15	TRBV11-2	CASRFPGLATDTQYF	TGTGCCAGCAGGTTTCCGGGACTAGCGACAGATACGCAGTATTTT
NA	TRBJ1-5	NA	14	TRBV5-1	CASSLSGFNQPQHF	TGCGCCAGCAGCTTGTCAGGCTTCAATCAGCCCCAGCATTTT
TRBD1	TRBJ2-7	NA	13	TRBV28	CASSGQGAYEQYF	TGTGCCAGCAGCGGACAGGGGGCGTACGAGCAGTACTTC
TRBD1	TRBJ1-1	NA	13	TRBV7-8	CASSSRTGTEAFF	TGTGCCAGCAGCTCGAGGACAGGGACTGAAGCTTTCTTT
NA	TRBJ2-3	NA	16	TRBV5-1	CASSYRSAGTPDTQYF	TGCGCCAGCAGCTACCGGTCTGCGGGTACCCCAGATACGCAGTATTTT
TRBD1	TRBJ2-7	NA	14	TRBV20-1	CSASSGTGTYEQYF	TGCAGTGCTAGTTCCGGGACAGGCACCTACGAGCAGTACTTC
NA	TRBJ1-2	NA	12	TRBV6-6	CASTRVGYGYTF	TGTGCCAGCACGCGGGTTGGCTATGGCTACACCTTC
TRBD1	TRBJ2-5	NA	15	TRBV27	CASSRGQGPLGTQYF	TGTGCCAGCAGTCGGGGACAGGGGCCTCTGGGGACCCAGTACTTC
NA	TRBJ1-4	NA	15	TRBV5-1	CASSLAELGGEKLFF	TGCGCCAGCAGCTTGGCCGAACTTGGTGGTGAAAAACTGTTTTTT
TRBD2	TRBJ2-3	NA	15	TRBV6-5	CASSYTTSGRQAQYF	TGTGCCAGCAGTTACACGACTAGCGGGAGGCAGGCGCAGTATTTT
NA	TRBJ1-3	NA	16	TRBV5-6	CASSGGDLLSGNTIYF	TGTGCCAGCAGCGGAGGGGACTTGCTCTCTGGAAACACCATATATTTT
TRBD2	TRBJ2-1	NA	16	TRBV7-9	CASSYPILAVGNEQFF	TGTGCCAGCAGCTACCCGATCCTAGCGGTAGGCAATGAGCAGTTCTTC
NA	TRBJ1-5	NA	15	TRBV28	CASSLEKGPVGAQHF	TGTGCCAGCAGTTTAGAAAAGGGGCCTGTTGGGGCCCAGCATTTT
TRBD2	TRBJ2-3	NA	14	TRBV30	CAWSVPGGRNTQYF	TGTGCCTGGAGTGTCCCGGGGGGGAGGAATACGCAGTATTTT
NA	TRBJ1-1	NA	19	TRBV6-6	CASSRNLRDGQGMNTEAFF	TGTGCCAGCAGTCGAAATCTCCGGGACGGCCAGGGGATGAACACTGAAGCTTTCTTT
TRBD2	TRBJ2-3	NA	16	TRBV9	CASSVGPAGGSDTQYF	TGTGCCAGCAGCGTAGGTCCAGCGGGGGGTTCAGATACGCAGTATTTT
NA	TRBJ1-4	NA	17	TRBV4-2	CASSQDPGVQVDEKLFF	TGTGCCAGCAGCCAAGATCCGGGGGTCCAAGTGGATGAAAAACTGTTTTTT
TRBD2	TRBJ2-3	NA	16	TRBV7-3	CASSLSGVPGADTQYF	TGTGCCAGCAGCTTGAGCGGGGTACCTGGAGCAGATACGCAGTATTTT
TRBD1	TRBJ2-3	NA	17	TRBV5-1	CASSDYGTGVGTDTQYF	TGCGCCAGCTCAGACTACGGGACAGGGGTTGGGACAGATACGCAGTATTTT
NA	TRBJ2-5	NA	15	TRBV2	CASSGAVRYQETQYF	TGTGCCAGCAGTGGAGCGGTTCGGTACCAAGAGACCCAGTACTTC
TRBD2	TRBJ2-2	NA	15	TRBV6-5	CASSQLAGGSGELFF	TGTGCCAGCAGCCAACTAGCGGGAGGTTCCGGGGAGCTGTTTTTT
TRBD2	TRBJ2-7	NA	15	TRBV3-1/TRBV3-2	CASSHSGTSVGEQYF	TGTGCCAGCAGCCATTCCGGGACTAGCGTCGGGGAGCAGTACTTC
TRBD2	TRBJ2-5	NA	16	TRBV9	CASSVEAGGPTETQYF	TGTGCCAGCAGCGTAGAAGCGGGGGGGCCCACCGAGACCCAGTACTTC
TRBD2	TRBJ2-1	NA	16	TRBV7-9	CASTLLAGASYNEQFF	TGTGCCAGCACCCTACTTGCGGGAGCCTCCTACAATGAGCAGTTCTTC
NA	TRBJ2-7	once	14	TRBV7-2	CASRGTALAYEQYF	TGTGCCAGCCGCGGGACAGCGCTAGCCTACGAGCAGTACTTC
TRBD2	TRBJ2-1	NA	15	TRBV3-1/TRBV3-2	CASSQGAGVSYEQFF	TGTGCCAGCAGCCAAGGGGCGGGAGTGAGCTATGAGCAGTTCTTC
NA	TRBJ1-1	NA	13	TRBV7-2	CASSLERLTEAFF	TGTGCCAGCAGCTTAGAGAGGCTGACTGAAGCTTTCTTT
NA	TRBJ2-1	NA	14	TRBV18	CASSPLGTYNEQFF	TGTGCCAGCTCACCACTTGGGACTTACAATGAGCAGTTCTTC
NA	TRBJ1-5	NA	16	TRBV4-1	CASSLQTGLSNQPQHF	TGCGCCAGCAGCCTGCAGACAGGTCTAAGCAATCAGCCCCAGCATTTT
TRBD1	TRBJ1-4	NA	14	TRBV6-5	CASSPGQFNEKLFF	TGTGCCAGCAGCCCGGGACAGTTCAATGAAAAACTGTTTTTT
TRBD1	TRBJ2-5	NA	15	TRBV5-1	CASSLDGTGRETQYF	TGCGCCAGCAGCTTGGATGGGACAGGGCGGGAGACCCAGTACTTC
NA	TRBJ1-1	few	15	TRBV11-3	CASSFTTGVNTEAFF	TGTGCCAGCAGCTTTACGACAGGAGTGAACACTGAAGCTTTCTTT
TRBD1	TRBJ1-2	NA	15	TRBV9	CASSVATAGGYGYTF	TGTGCCAGCAGCGTAGCTACGGCAGGGGGCTATGGCTACACCTTC
TRBD1	TRBJ2-7	NA	14	TRBV27	CASSHTGGSYEQYF	TGTGCCAGCAGTCACACAGGGGGTTCCTACGAGCAGTACTTC
NA	TRBJ1-2	NA	14	TRBV16	CASSQYSGNYGYTF	TGTGCCAGCAGCCAATATAGCGGCAACTATGGCTACACCTTC
NA	TRBJ1-1	NA	14	TRBV13	CASSSLQPTTEAFF	TGTGCCAGCAGCTCCTTACAGCCTACCACTGAAGCTTTCTTT
TRBD2	TRBJ2-3	NA	15	TRBV7-8	CASKGGRVTRDTQYF	TGTGCCAGCAAGGGCGGGAGGGTTACCCGAGATACGCAGTATTTT
NA	TRBJ1-5	few	15	TRBV19	CATSSGTPGDQPQHF	TGTGCCACTTCCTCCGGGACCCCAGGGGATCAGCCCCAGCATTTT
TRBD1	TRBJ1-1	NA	15	TRBV5-1	CASRTQGEMNTEAFF	TGCGCCAGCAGAACCCAGGGGGAGATGAACACTGAAGCTTTCTTT
TRBD1	TRBJ1-5	NA	14	TRBV6-6	CASSLTGTSQPQHF	TGTGCCAGCAGTCTGACAGGGACGAGTCAGCCCCAGCATTTT
TRBD2	TRBJ2-1	NA	18	TRBV5-1	CASSFLPGTSGGYNEQFF	TGCGCCAGCAGCTTTTTACCTGGGACTAGCGGGGGCTACAATGAGCAGTTCTTC
NA	TRBJ2-3	NA	16	TRBV10-2	CASSESTLSGADTQYF	TGCGCCAGCAGTGAGTCGACTTTATCTGGCGCAGATACGCAGTATTTT
TRBD1	TRBJ2-1	NA	16	TRBV14	CASSQVRDRGRYEQFF	TGTGCCAGCAGCCAAGTCCGGGACAGGGGGCGGTATGAGCAGTTCTTC
NA	TRBJ1-2	NA	15	TRBV28	CASKVLAGSLGGYTF	TGTGCCAGCAAGGTCCTAGCCGGGAGCCTCGGGGGCTACACCTTC
TRBD1	TRBJ2-3	once	16	TRBV5-1	CASSLGAGGAADTQYF	TGCGCCAGCAGCTTGGGGGCAGGGGGCGCCGCAGATACGCAGTATTTT
NA	TRBJ1-1	NA	13	TRBV3-1/TRBV3-2	CASSQGAPTEAFF	TGTGCCAGCAGCCAGGGGGCGCCCACTGAAGCTTTCTTT
NA	TRBJ2-3	NA	14	TRBV30	CAWSLGSGSDTQYF	TGTGCCTGGAGTTTGGGTTCGGGGTCCGATACGCAGTATTTT
TRBD1	TRBJ1-3	NA	16	TRBV5-5	CASSAGTGRSGNTIYF	TGTGCCAGCAGCGCCGGGACAGGCCGCTCTGGAAACACCATATATTTT
NA	TRBJ1-1	NA	15	TRBV5-6	CASSGGGQMNTEAFF	TGTGCCAGCAGCGGGGGTGGACAGATGAACACTGAAGCTTTCTTT
TRBD1	TRBJ2-2	NA	15	TRBV28	CASSWGQGRTGELFF	TGTGCCAGCAGTTGGGGACAGGGAAGAACCGGGGAGCTGTTTTTT
NA	TRBJ2-6	once	15	TRBV9	CASSAGSAGANVLTF	TGTGCCAGCAGCGCCGGGTCTGCTGGGGCCAACGTCCTGACTTTC
NA	TRBJ1-1	few	17	TRBV4-1	CASSQEPAGRLATEAFF	TGCGCCAGCAGCCAAGAGCCGGCAGGGAGGTTGGCCACTGAAGCTTTCTTT
TRBD1	TRBJ2-1	NA	14	TRBV2	CASNLDRSGNEQFF	TGTGCCAGCAACTTGGACAGGTCCGGCAATGAGCAGTTCTTC
NA	TRBJ2-7	NA	14	TRBV6-6	CASSNPGYSYEQYF	TGTGCCAGCAGTAACCCAGGATACTCCTACGAGCAGTACTTC
TRBD1	TRBJ2-1	NA	16	TRBV11-3	CASSSNPGQPYNEQFF	TGTGCCAGCAGCTCAAACCCGGGACAGCCGTACAATGAGCAGTTCTTC
TRBD1	TRBJ1-6	NA	14	TRBV7-3	CASSLGDSNSPLHF	TGTGCCAGCAGCTTAGGGGACAGTAATTCACCCCTCCACTTT
TRBD1	TRBJ1-1	NA	15	TRBV5-1	CASSGAGTGATEAFF	TGCGCCAGCAGCGGGGCCGGGACAGGGGCCACTGAAGCTTTCTTT